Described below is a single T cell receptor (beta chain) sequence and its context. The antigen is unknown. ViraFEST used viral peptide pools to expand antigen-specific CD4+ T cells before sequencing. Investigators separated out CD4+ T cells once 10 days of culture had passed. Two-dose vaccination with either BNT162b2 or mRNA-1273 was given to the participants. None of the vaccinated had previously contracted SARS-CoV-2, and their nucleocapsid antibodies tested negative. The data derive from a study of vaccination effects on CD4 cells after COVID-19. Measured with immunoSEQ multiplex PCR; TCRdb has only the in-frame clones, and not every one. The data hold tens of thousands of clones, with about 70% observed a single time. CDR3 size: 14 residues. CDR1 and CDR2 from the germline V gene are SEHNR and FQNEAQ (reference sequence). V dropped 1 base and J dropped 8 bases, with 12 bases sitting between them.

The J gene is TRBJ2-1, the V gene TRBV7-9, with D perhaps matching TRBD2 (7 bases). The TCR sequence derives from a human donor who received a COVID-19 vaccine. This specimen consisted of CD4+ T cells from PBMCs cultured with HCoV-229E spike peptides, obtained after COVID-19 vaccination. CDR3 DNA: TGTGCCAGCAGCTTAGGGGGGGGCCTCGATGAGCAGTTCTTC. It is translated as CASSLGGGLDEQFF.